What follows are 3 T cell receptor beta chains derived from one specimen sequenced in a study of identical twins. Each CDR3 protein gets one entry after TCRdb re-called the 5' RACE reads with MiXCR. The sample records 450,000 or so distinct CDR3 sequences, about a fifth being singletons. Sequencing was carried out using naive T cells sorted from blood. The receptor source for this set is a man aged 45 to 65 in good health.

This chain joins TRBV5-5 and TRBJ2-1; D is possibly TRBD1 (5 bases). V lost 3 bases, J lost 8 bases, and 15 bases lay in between. Germline assignment: CDR1 SGHKS and CDR2 YYEKEE (reference sequence). The CDR3 loop spans 14 amino acids. The CDR3 DNA sequence: TGTGCCAGCAGCTGGCTCAGGGTCCGGGATGAGCAGTTCTTC. Protein product: CASSWLRVRDEQFF.

The chain couples TRBV15 to TRBJ1-6, with unresolved D. The germline V and J ends were trimmed by 0 bases and 4 bases, with 7 bases remaining between them. The germline V gene has CDR1 LNHNV and CDR2 YYDKDF (reference sequence). This CDR3 spans 15 amino acids. CDR3 bases: TGTGCCACCAGCAGAGACTCAGAGTATAATTCACCCCTCCACTTT. Encoded protein: CATSRDSEYNSPLHF.

The chain has TRBV2 and TRBJ2-3, with D possibly being TRBD1 or TRBD2 (5 bases each). V was clipped by 10 bases and J by 9 bases, with 14 bases between them. Germline V lookup: CDR1 SNHLY, CDR2 FYNNEI. The CDR3 covers 11 residues. CDR3 region: CATQEEGTQYF. CDR3 bases: TGTGCCACCCAGGAAGAGGGGACGCAGTATTTT.